The source of this TCR beta chain is a study of T cells in Graves' hyperthyroidism and ophthalmopathy. Clinical symptoms, serum thyroxine and TRAb, thyroid ultrasound and orbital computed tomography were used for the diagnoses. The CDR3 covers 12 residues. CDR1 and CDR2 from the germline V gene are DFQATT and SNEGSKA (reference sequence). Researchers amplified the TCR beta CDR3 regions from RNA transcripts. The TCR CDR3 was amplified in a first-round RT-PCR using the HTBI primer set. TCRdb reanalysed the multiplex PCR reads using MiXCR and keeps one entry per CDR3 protein. The sample shows 650,000 to 750,000 distinct CDR3 sequences, around 13% of them seen only once.

The TCR originated in a woman in her late teens or twenties with Graves' hyperthyroidism. Sequencing was done on a sample of blood. The V and J genes are TRBV20-1 and TRBJ1-2, with D uncertain. CDR3 nucleotide sequence: TGCAGCCCCCCGACTTGGGCTGGGGGCTACACCTTC. Protein product: CSPPTWAGGYTF.